The TCR beta chain under discussion was sequenced for a study of vaccination and CD4 T cells after COVID-19. On the study more broadly: Overlapping spike peptides of SARS-CoV-2, HCoV-NL63, HCoV-OC43 and HCoV-229E stimulated the cells. Study results and limitations: Convalescent patients saw a median 86.3% of their reactive clones show up only after vaccination.

Worth noting for this clonotype: Its matching antigen is unknown.

Germline V gene lookup returns CDR1 SEHNR and CDR2 FQNEAQ (reference sequence). This CDR3 is 17 amino acids long. The V segment lost 5 bases and the J segment 2 bases; nucleotides outside the gene matches: 8. Cultured CD4+ T cell DNA was sequenced using the Oncomine TCR Beta short-read assay. Extraction of genomic DNA was performed on cultured CD4+ T cells. TCRdb recomputed calls from the PCR reads with MiXCR, one row per CDR3 protein. The table records roughly 20,000 distinct CDR3 sequences, around 44% of them present only once. Treatment here: approximately 10-day PBMC culture with coronavirus spike peptide pools or control peptides (ViraFEST assay).

This clonotype originated in a human donor who had recovered from COVID-19. The chain joins TRBV7-9 to TRBJ2-1, with 11 bases that match TRBD2. Sequences were derived from CD4+ T cells from blood, cultured in vitro, sampled before SARS-CoV-2 vaccination. CDR3 loop: CASSPSLSGRAYNEQFF. The CDR3 coding sequence is TGTGCCAGCAGCCCGTCACTTAGCGGGAGGGCCTACAATGAGCAGTTCTTC.